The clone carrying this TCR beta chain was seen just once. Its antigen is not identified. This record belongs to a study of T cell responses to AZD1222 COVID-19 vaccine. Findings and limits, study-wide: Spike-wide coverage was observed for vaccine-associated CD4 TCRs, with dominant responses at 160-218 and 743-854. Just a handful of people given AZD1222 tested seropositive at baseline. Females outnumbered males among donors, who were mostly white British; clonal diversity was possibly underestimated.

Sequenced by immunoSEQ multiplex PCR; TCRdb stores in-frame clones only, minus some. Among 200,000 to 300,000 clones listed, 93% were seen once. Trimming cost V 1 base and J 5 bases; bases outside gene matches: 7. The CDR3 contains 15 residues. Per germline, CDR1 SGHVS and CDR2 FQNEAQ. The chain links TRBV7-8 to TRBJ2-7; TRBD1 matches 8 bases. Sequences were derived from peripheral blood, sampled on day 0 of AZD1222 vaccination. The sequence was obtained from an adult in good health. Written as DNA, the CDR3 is TGTGCCAGCAGCTTAGGACGGACAGGGACCCACGAGCAGTACTTC. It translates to CASSLGRTGTHEQYF. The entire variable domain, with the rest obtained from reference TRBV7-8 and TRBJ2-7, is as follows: GAGVSQSPRYKVAKRGQDVALRCDPISGHVSLFWYQQALGQGPEFLTYFQNEAQLDKSGLPSDRFFAERPEGSVSTLKIQRTQQEDSAVYLCASSLGRTGTHEQYFGPGTRLTVT.